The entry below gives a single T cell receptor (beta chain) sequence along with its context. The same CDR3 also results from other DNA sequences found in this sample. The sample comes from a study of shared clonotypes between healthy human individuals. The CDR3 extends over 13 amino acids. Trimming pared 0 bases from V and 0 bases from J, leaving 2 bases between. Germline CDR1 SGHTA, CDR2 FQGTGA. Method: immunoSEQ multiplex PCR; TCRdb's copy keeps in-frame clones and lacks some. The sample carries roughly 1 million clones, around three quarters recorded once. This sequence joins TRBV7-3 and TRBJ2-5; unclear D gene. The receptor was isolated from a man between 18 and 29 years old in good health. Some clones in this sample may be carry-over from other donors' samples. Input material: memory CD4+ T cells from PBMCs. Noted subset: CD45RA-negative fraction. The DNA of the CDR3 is TGTGCCAGCAGCTTAACGTACCAAGAGACCCAGTACTTC. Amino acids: CASSLTYQETQYF.